These 32 T cell receptor beta chains were all obtained from the same sample, sequenced in a study of regulatory T cells in long-lasting Graves disease. Through Arm-PCR of CDR3 regions and iRepertoire HTBI primers, TCR beta libraries were built. MiXCR, applied by TCRdb to the multiplex PCR reads, yields one record per CDR3 protein. This table has some 470,000 distinct CDR3 sequences, under 25% appearing once. The time point was: persistent/refractory GD, antithyroid drugs over 5 years with positive TRAb. The TCR library was made from RNA extracted from PBMCs. Specimen: peripheral blood mononuclear cells (PBMCs), collected when the disease was refractory, from a patient treated with antithyroid drugs. These receptors came from a female donor with Graves disease.

The V and J genes are TRBV7-9 and TRBJ2-5; 10 bases agree with TRBD1. The ends lost 2 bases at V and 4 bases at J; junction bases unmatched: 7. Germline CDR1 is SEHNR and CDR2 is FQNEAQ (reference sequence). The length of the CDR3 is 16 residues. The CDR3 nucleotides are TGTGCCAGCAGCTTACCCGACAGGGGGCGAGGAGAGACCCAGTACTTC. Its protein is CASSLPDRGRGETQYF.

Comments on this clonotype: Being one base from a much bigger clone, this may be a read error. The chain's CDR3 is CASSLLGAHTEALF. For the CDR3, the DNA is TGTGCCAGCAGCCTCTTAGGGGCACACACTGAAGCTCTCTTT. The chain is built from TRBV7-3 and TRBJ1-1, with D perhaps TRBD1 (5 bases). CDR1 is SGHTA and CDR2 is FQGTGA in the germline V gene. The CDR3 runs to 14 residues. Looking up the rest from reference TRBV7-3 and TRBJ1-1 gives the full variable domain: GAGVSQTPSNKVTEKGKYVELRCDPISGHTALYWYRQSLGQGPEFLIYFQGTGAADDSGLPNDRFFAVRPEGSVSTLKIQRTERGDSAVYLCASSLLGAHTEALFGQGTRLTVV.

This clonotype was recorded a few times. The rearrangement links TRBV7-2 to TRBJ2-7; D remains unclear. Trimming pared 5 bases from V and 0 bases from J, leaving 14 bases between. The CDR3 is 15 amino acids. Germline values: CDR1 SGHTA, CDR2 FQGNSA. The CDR3 nucleotides are TGTGCCAGCAGCCTCCGCGAGACACCCTCCTACGAGCAGTACTTC. Translating gives CASSLRETPSYEQYF.

This clonotype was detected a few times. The V call is TRBV18, the J call TRBJ2-7; D possibly matches TRBD1 or TRBD2 (5 bases each). The CDR3 covers 13 residues. The germline CDR1 and CDR2 sequences are KGHSH and LQKENI. Trimming took off 1 base at V and 4 bases at J, with 8 bases between the two ends. This CDR3 reads CASSPLEGYEQYF. CDR3 bases: TGTGCCAGCTCACCACTTGAGGGGTACGAGCAGTACTTC. Together with reference TRBV18 and TRBJ2-7, the CDR3 gives the full variable domain: NAGVMQNPRHLVRRRGQEARLRCSPMKGHSHVYWYRQLPEEGLKFMVYLQKENIIDESGMPKERFSAEFPKEGPSILRIQQVVRGDSAAYFCASSPLEGYEQYFGPGTRLTVT.

This clonotype was seen a few times. The chain combines TRBV19 with TRBJ1-2; the match to TRBD1 covers 12 bases. The CDR3 sequence is 17 residues long. Germline values: CDR1 LNHDA, CDR2 SQIVND (reference sequence). V lost 5 bases, J lost 0 bases, and 7 bases stayed unmatched. Here the CDR3 DNA reads TGTGCCAGTAGTGCCCCGGGACAGGGGGCCGCTAACTATGGCTACACCTTC. The encoded protein is CASSAPGQGAANYGYTF.

Many counts were recorded for this clonotype. The V call is TRBV12-3 or TRBV12-4, the J call TRBJ1-1, with 7 positions matching TRBD1. This CDR3 comprises 13 residues. V dropped 2 bases and J dropped 5; count of bases not matched to a gene: 2. CDR3 region: CASSLWGQTEAFF. CDR3 nucleotides: TGTGCCAGCAGTTTATGGGGACAGACTGAAGCTTTCTTT.

This clonotype was counted at least ten times. The chain combines TRBV6-1 with TRBJ1-1, with TRBD1 as a possible D gene (5 bases). The germline V gene has CDR1 MNHNS and CDR2 SASEGT. Deletions cut 7 bases from V and 4 bases from J, with 19 bases between. There are 15 residues in the CDR3. Written as DNA, the CDR3 is TGTGCCAGCATCCGGTTGGCCCTCGGGGGCACTGAAGCTTTCTTT. The encoded protein is CASIRLALGGTEAFF.

At least ten counts were recorded for this clonotype. The V and J genes are TRBV20-1 and TRBJ1-1; a possible D gene is TRBD1 (6 bases). V lost 2 bases and J 6 bases, leaving 10 bases between the germline ends. The length of the CDR3 is 12 residues. Germline V CDR1 and CDR2: DFQATT, SNEGSKA (reference sequence). As DNA, the CDR3 is TGCAGTGCTAGACGGGGGCTCGCTGAAGCTTTCTTT. It is translated as CSARRGLAEAFF.

This clonotype has just a few counts. This chain connects TRBV7-9 to TRBJ2-7, with D perhaps TRBD1 (6 bases). The germline V and J ends were trimmed by 5 bases and 5 bases, with 13 bases remaining between them. Germline CDR1 SEHNR, CDR2 FQNEAQ (reference sequence). This CDR3 has 13 residues. CDR3 nucleotides: TGTGCCAGCAGCAACAGGGAAGCTGACGAGCAGTACTTC. It codes for CASSNREADEQYF.

At least ten counts were recorded for this clonotype. The V call is TRBV6-1, the J call TRBJ1-5, with 8 nucleotides matching TRBD1. The CDR3 sequence is 13 residues long. Per germline, CDR1 MNHNS and CDR2 SASEGT. The J segment lost 3 bases and the V segment lost 8 bases, leaving 3 bases of the junction unmatched. The CDR3 region is CASSDRDNQPQHF. CDR3 DNA: TGTGCCAGCTCGGACAGGGACAATCAGCCCCAGCATTTT.

This clonotype was recorded a few times. The chain employs TRBV30 and TRBJ1-6, with D possibly being TRBD1 (5 bases). The germline V gene encodes CDR1 GTSNPN and CDR2 SVGIG (reference sequence). This CDR3 is built from 13 residues. The V gene lost 1 base and the J gene lost 11 bases, with 12 bases spanning the gap. CDR3 nucleotide sequence: TGTGCCTGGAGTGAAGCCCCGGGGGCACCCCTCCACTTT. Its protein is CAWSEAPGAPLHF. Full variable domain (remainder filled in from reference TRBV30 and TRBJ1-6): SQTIHQWPATLVQPVGSPLSLECTVEGTSNPNLYWYRQAAGRGLQLLFYSVGIGQISSEVPQNLSASRPQDRQFILSSKKLLLSDSGFYLCAWSEAPGAPLHFGNGTRLTVT.

In its sample, this clonotype was seen many times. Written as DNA, the CDR3 is TGTGCCAGCAGCCAAAGGACGTCCGGCGGGGAGCTGTTTTTT. It codes for CASSQRTSGGELFF. This sequence joins TRBV11-2 and TRBJ2-2, with D uncertain. This CDR3 has 14 residues. V lost 5 bases to trimming and J lost 7 bases, with 14 bases between them. The germline V gene has CDR1 SGHAT and CDR2 FQNNGV.

This sequence joins TRBV7-2 and TRBJ2-7, with TRBD1 identical over 8 bases. Trimming cost V 4 bases and J 5 bases; bases outside gene matches: 4. The CDR3 sequence is 13 residues long. Looked up from germline, CDR1 is SGHTA and CDR2 is FQGNSA. DNA for the CDR3: TGTGCCAGCAGCTGGACAGGGTCCAACGAGCAGTACTTC. It is translated as CASSWTGSNEQYF.

The rearrangement links TRBV5-1 to TRBJ1-3; D perhaps matches TRBD1 (5 bases). Trimming took 4 bases from V and 0 from J, leaving 11 bases between them. The germline gives CDR1 SGHRS, CDR2 YFSETQ. This CDR3 spans 15 amino acids. The CDR3: CASSQGHRSGNTIYF. CDR3 DNA: TGCGCCAGCAGCCAAGGACACCGCTCTGGAAACACCATATATTTT. Full variable domain (outside the CDR3, taken from reference TRBV5-1 and TRBJ1-3): KAGVTQTPRYLIKTRGQQVTLSCSPISGHRSVSWYQQTPGQGLQFLFEYFSETQRNKGNFPGRFSGRQFSNSRSEMNVSTLELGDSALYLCASSQGHRSGNTIYFGEGSWLTVV.

V gene TRBV7-3 combines with J gene TRBJ1-6, with 11 bases aligning to TRBD1. J gave up 10 bases and V 5 bases, and 10 bases lay outside the gene matches. CDR1 is SGHTA and CDR2 is FQGTGA in the germline V gene. The length of the CDR3 is 16 residues. CDR3 region: CASSRGGQGVDSPLHF. The CDR3 bases are TGTGCCAGCAGCCGAGGGGGACAGGGGGTTGACTCACCCCTCCACTTT. The full variable domain, completed using reference TRBV7-3 and TRBJ1-6, is GAGVSQTPSNKVTEKGKYVELRCDPISGHTALYWYRQSLGQGPEFLIYFQGTGAADDSGLPNDRFFAVRPEGSVSTLKIQRTERGDSAVYLCASSRGGQGVDSPLHFGNGTRLTVT.

This clonotype was counted between two and nine times. The CDR3 reads CASSAGQGNEQYF. The CDR3 bases are TGTGCCAGCAGCGCGGGACAGGGGAACGAGCAGTACTTC. The chain combines TRBV7-3 with TRBJ2-7; 10 positions match TRBD1. Germline V CDR1 and CDR2: SGHTA, FQGTGA. With V trimmed by 5 bases and J by 5 bases, 3 bases remained unmatched. The CDR3 consists of 13 residues.

This clonotype was detected many times. This chain links TRBV5-1 with TRBJ2-7; perhaps TRBD1 as D (8 bases). The CDR3 runs 14 residues. Germline lookup yields CDR1 SGHRS and CDR2 YFSETQ. Deletions cut 0 bases from V and 6 bases from J, with 13 bases between. The chain's CDR3 is CASSLGTGGAEQYF. CDR3 coding DNA: TGCGCCAGCAGCTTGGGCACAGGGGGGGCCGAGCAGTACTTC.

A few counts support this clonotype. The V and J genes are TRBV5-1 and TRBJ1-5; D is unresolved. Trimming removed 4 bases from V and 3 bases from J, with 11 bases in between. CDR3 length: 14 amino acids. Germline V gives CDR1 SGHRS, CDR2 YFSETQ. This CDR3 is CASSDGRANQPQHF. CDR3 coding DNA: TGCGCCAGCAGCGATGGACGGGCCAATCAGCCCCAGCATTTT.

The rearrangement links TRBV7-9 to TRBJ1-2; unclear D gene. The CDR3 sequence is 11 residues long. Trimming removed 4 bases at V and 4 bases at J, with 4 bases between. Germline CDR1 is SEHNR and CDR2 is FQNEAQ (reference sequence). DNA of the CDR3: TGTGCCAGCAGCTATCTCTATGGCTACACCTTC. Protein product: CASSYLYGYTF.

This chain connects TRBV11-2 to TRBJ2-2; the match to TRBD2 covers 11 bases. This CDR3 region has 18 residues. Germline V CDR1 and CDR2: SGHAT, FQNNGV. J gave up 1 base and V 1 base, and 5 bases lay outside the gene matches. The CDR3 sequence: CASSLVRLAGGNTGELFF. CDR3 sequence (DNA): TGTGCCAGCAGCTTAGTGCGTCTAGCGGGGGGGAACACCGGGGAGCTGTTTTTT.

This clonotype has a count of ten or more. V usage is TRBV19 and J usage is TRBJ1-2; 8 positions match TRBD1. V gave up 0 bases and J gave up 3 bases; unmatched junction bases: 6. Germline CDR1 LNHDA, CDR2 SQIVND (reference sequence). The CDR3 extends over 16 amino acids. CDR3 DNA: TGTGCCAGTAGTATAGAGGCAGACAGGGGTGACTATGGCTACACCTTC. It is translated as CASSIEADRGDYGYTF.

V usage is TRBV9 and J usage is TRBJ2-7; 12 bases match TRBD2. This CDR3 is 18 amino acids long. Per germline, CDR1 SGDLS and CDR2 YYNGEE. The V and J ends lost 3 bases and 7 bases, in that order; junction bases with no gene match: 17. Written as DNA, the CDR3 is TGTGCCAGCAGCGCTGGACTAGCGGGACCCGATTTCACCACGGAGCAGTACTTC. It is translated as CASSAGLAGPDFTTEQYF. Supplemented by reference TRBV9 and TRBJ2-7, the full variable domain reads DSGVTQTPKHLITATGQRVTLRCSPRSGDLSVYWYQQSLDQGLQFLIQYYNGEERAKGNILERFSAQQFPDLHSELNLSSLELGDSALYFCASSAGLAGPDFTTEQYFGPGTRLTVT.

This clonotype was seen only a few times. J is TRBJ1-1 and V is TRBV7-2, with D uncertain. CDR1 and CDR2 (germline): SGHTA, FQGNSA. The ends were cut back, 5 bases at V and 6 bases at J, with 10 bases in the middle. This CDR3 region has 12 residues. The CDR3 DNA sequence: TGTGCCAGCAGCGCGGCCGGATCTGAAGCTTTCTTT. Encoded protein: CASSAAGSEAFF.

This clonotype has a count of ten or more. V is TRBV7-8 and J is TRBJ1-1, with 7 bases matching TRBD1. This CDR3 region has 15 residues. The J segment lost 0 bases and the V segment lost 4 bases, leaving 5 bases of the junction unmatched. Germline V CDR1 and CDR2: SGHVS, FQNEAQ. CDR3 sequence: CASSSGGRMNTEAFF. DNA of the CDR3: TGTGCCAGCAGCTCAGGGGGACGTATGAACACTGAAGCTTTCTTT.

The gene calls are TRBV18 and TRBJ2-2; D is ambiguous. The germline gives CDR1 KGHSH, CDR2 LQKENI. The CDR3 is 14 amino acids. V lost 3 bases and J 10 bases, leaving 15 bases between the germline ends. In DNA, the CDR3 is TGTGCCAGCTCACCTCAGGCATCATCCGTGGAGCTGTTTTTT. Its protein is CASSPQASSVELFF.

In its sample, this clonotype was seen many times. The V gene is TRBV6-1, the J gene TRBJ2-7, with TRBD2 as a possible D gene (5 bases). V gave up 10 bases and J gave up 2 bases, with 21 bases separating them. CDR1 MNHNS and CDR2 SASEGT come from the germline V gene. The CDR3 has 15 amino acids. Written as DNA, the CDR3 is TGTGCCACCCCGAGGCCCCAGGAGGAGACCTACGAGCAGTACTTC. This sequence encodes CATPRPQEETYEQYF.

This clonotype has more than one count but fewer than ten. The chain uses TRBV30 and TRBJ2-6, with D unresolved. The CDR3 contains 15 residues. Germline V CDR1 and CDR2: GTSNPN, SVGIG (reference sequence). The ends were cut back, 5 bases at V and 0 bases at J, with 11 bases in the middle. The CDR3 region has the DNA TGTGCCTGGGCCCTTAGAGTCTCTGGGGCCAACGTCCTGACTTTC. Translating gives CAWALRVSGANVLTF.

This clonotype was found many times. The J gene is TRBJ1-5, the V gene TRBV20-1; the match to TRBD1 covers 7 bases. The CDR3 extends over 15 amino acids. CDR1 is DFQATT and CDR2 is SNEGSKA in the germline V gene (reference sequence). The junction had 9 bases not matched to a gene; V was cut back by 3 bases and J by 4 bases. CDR3 bases: TGCAGTGCTAGCCCCATGACAGGGTCAAATCAGCCCCAGCATTTT. This codes for CSASPMTGSNQPQHF.

This chain joins TRBV9 and TRBJ2-7; 8 positions match TRBD1. In germline, CDR1 is SGDLS, CDR2 YYNGEE. The V segment lost 3 bases and the J segment 5 bases; nucleotides outside the gene matches: 10. CDR3 length: 15 amino acids. Written as DNA, the CDR3 is TGTGCCAGCAGCGCCGCCGGACAGGGAGGAGACGAGCAGTACTTC. This gives the protein CASSAAGQGGDEQYF.

Only a few counts were recorded for this clonotype. The chain uses TRBV27 and TRBJ2-7; weak D call: TRBD1 (5 bases). The CDR3 has 12 amino acids. Trimming removed 5 bases from V and 5 bases from J, with 10 bases in between. From germline, CDR1 is MNHEY and CDR2 SMNVEV (reference sequence). The CDR3 is CASSTGSNEQYF. The CDR3 region has the DNA TGTGCCAGCAGTACAGGTTCGAACGAGCAGTACTTC.

The chain couples TRBV20-1 to TRBJ2-4, with D maybe TRBD1 (6 bases). CDR3 size: 13 residues. V gave up 5 bases and J gave up 6 bases, with 14 bases separating them. From germline, CDR1 is DFQATT and CDR2 SNEGSKA (reference sequence). The DNA for the CDR3 is TGCAGTGCTCCACAGGGATTTGGAAACATTCAGTACTTC. It specifies CSAPQGFGNIQYF.

There are many counts of this clonotype. This rearrangement joins TRBV7-9 to TRBJ2-7; the match to TRBD2 covers 9 bases. This CDR3 is 15 amino acids long. V shed 4 bases and J 2 bases; nucleotides not matched to a gene: 6. Looked up from germline, CDR1 is SEHNR and CDR2 is FQNEAQ (reference sequence). The CDR3 nucleotides are TGTGCCAGCAGCTCCAGACTAGCGGATCCCTACGAGCAGTACTTC. As protein: CASSSRLADPYEQYF.